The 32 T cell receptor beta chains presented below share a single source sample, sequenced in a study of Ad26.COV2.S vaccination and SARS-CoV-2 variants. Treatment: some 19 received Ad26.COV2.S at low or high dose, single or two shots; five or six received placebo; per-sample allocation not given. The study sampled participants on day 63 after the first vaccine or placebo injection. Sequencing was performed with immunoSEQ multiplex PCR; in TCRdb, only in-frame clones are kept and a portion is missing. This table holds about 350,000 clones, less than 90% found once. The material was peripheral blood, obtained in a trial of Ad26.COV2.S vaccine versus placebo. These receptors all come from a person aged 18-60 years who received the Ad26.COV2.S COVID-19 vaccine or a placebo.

CDR3 DNA sequence: TGCGCCAGCAGCTTGGATCCAGCAGACACAGATACGCAGTATTTT. This sequence encodes CASSLDPADTDTQYF. V is TRBV5-1 and J is TRBJ2-3, with D unclear. The germline gives CDR1 SGHRS, CDR2 YFSETQ. CDR3 length equals 15 residues. Deletions cut 0 bases from V and 2 bases from J, with 10 bases between.

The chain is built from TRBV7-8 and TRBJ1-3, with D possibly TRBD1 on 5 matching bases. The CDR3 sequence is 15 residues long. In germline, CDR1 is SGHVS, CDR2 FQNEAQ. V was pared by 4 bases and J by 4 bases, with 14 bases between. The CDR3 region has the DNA TGTGCCAGCAGCTCCCAACTAAGGGGAGGAAACACCATATATTTT. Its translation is CASSSQLRGGNTIYF. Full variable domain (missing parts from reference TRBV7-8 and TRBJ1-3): GAGVSQSPRYKVAKRGQDVALRCDPISGHVSLFWYQQALGQGPEFLTYFQNEAQLDKSGLPSDRFFAERPEGSVSTLKIQRTQQEDSAVYLCASSSQLRGGNTIYFGEGSWLTVV.

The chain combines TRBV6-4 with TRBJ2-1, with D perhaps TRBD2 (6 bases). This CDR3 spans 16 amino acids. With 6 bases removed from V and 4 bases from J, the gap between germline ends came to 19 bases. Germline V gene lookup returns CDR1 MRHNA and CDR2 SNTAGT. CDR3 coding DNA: TGTGCCAGCAGCCTCCGACTAGAGAAGGGATACAATGAGCAGTTCTTC. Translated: CASSLRLEKGYNEQFF.

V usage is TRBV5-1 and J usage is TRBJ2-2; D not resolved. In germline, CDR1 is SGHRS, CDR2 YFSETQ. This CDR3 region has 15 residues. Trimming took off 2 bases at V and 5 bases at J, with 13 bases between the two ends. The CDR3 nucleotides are TGCGCCAGCAGCTTAAACAGTCCGGGTACCGGGGAGCTGTTTTTT. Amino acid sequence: CASSLNSPGTGELFF.

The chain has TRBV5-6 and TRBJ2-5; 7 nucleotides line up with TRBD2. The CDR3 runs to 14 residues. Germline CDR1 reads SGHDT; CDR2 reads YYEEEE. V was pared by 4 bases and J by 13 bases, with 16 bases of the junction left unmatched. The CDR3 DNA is TGTGCCAGCAGCCCCCCGGGGGAGGGGTTGAACACGTACTTC. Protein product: CASSPPGEGLNTYF.

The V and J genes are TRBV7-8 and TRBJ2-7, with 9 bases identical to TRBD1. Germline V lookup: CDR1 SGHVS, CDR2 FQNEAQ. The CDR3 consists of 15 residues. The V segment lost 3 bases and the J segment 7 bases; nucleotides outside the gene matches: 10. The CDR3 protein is CASSFIYRGRREQYF. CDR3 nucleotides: TGTGCCAGCAGCTTCATCTACAGGGGGCGTAGGGAGCAGTACTTC.

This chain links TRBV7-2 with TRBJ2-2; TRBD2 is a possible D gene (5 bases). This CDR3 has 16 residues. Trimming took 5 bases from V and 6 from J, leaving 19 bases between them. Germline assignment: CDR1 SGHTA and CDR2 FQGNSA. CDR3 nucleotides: TGTGCCAGCAGCCTAGAGGGCAGGAGCCCCCCCGGGGAGCTGTTTTTT. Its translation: CASSLEGRSPPGELFF.

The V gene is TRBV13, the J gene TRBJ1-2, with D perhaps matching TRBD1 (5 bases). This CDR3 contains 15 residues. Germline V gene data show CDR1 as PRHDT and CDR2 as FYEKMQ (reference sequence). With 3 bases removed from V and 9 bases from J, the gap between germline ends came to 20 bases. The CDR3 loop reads CASSFGRGSTMSYTF. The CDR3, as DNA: TGTGCCAGCAGCTTCGGAAGGGGATCTACTATGAGCTACACCTTC.

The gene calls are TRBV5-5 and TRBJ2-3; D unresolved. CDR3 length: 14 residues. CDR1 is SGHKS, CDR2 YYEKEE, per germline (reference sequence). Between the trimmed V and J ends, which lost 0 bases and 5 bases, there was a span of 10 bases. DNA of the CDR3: TGTGCCAGCAGCTTGGGACGTTCAGGAGATACGCAGTATTTT. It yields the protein CASSLGRSGDTQYF. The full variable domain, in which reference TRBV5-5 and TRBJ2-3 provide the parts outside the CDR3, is DAGVTQSPTHLIKTRGQQVTLRCSPISGHKSVSWYQQVLGQGPQFIFQYYEKEERGRGNFPDRFSARQFPNYSSELNVNALLLGDSALYLCASSLGRSGDTQYFGPGTRLTVL.

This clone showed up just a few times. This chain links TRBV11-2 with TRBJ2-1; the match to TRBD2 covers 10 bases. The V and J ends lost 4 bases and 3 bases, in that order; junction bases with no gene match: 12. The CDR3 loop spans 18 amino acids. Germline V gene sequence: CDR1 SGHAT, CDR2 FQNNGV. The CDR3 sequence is CASSSRTQREGFYNEQFF. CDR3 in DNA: TGTGCCAGCAGCTCACGGACGCAGCGGGAGGGGTTCTACAATGAGCAGTTCTTC. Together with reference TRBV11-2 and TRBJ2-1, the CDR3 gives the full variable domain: EAGVAQSPRYKIIEKRQSVAFWCNPISGHATLYWYQQILGQGPKLLIQFQNNGVVDDSQLPKDRFSAERLKGVDSTLKIQPAKLEDSAVYLCASSSRTQREGFYNEQFFGPGTRLTVL.

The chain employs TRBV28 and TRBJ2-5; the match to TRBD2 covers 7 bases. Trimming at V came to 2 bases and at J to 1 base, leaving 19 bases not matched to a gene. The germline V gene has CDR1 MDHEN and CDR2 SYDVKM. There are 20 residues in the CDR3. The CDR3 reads CASSLNIRWLAVSPQETQYF. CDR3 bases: TGTGCCAGCAGTTTAAATATTAGATGGCTAGCGGTGAGCCCCCAAGAGACCCAGTACTTC.

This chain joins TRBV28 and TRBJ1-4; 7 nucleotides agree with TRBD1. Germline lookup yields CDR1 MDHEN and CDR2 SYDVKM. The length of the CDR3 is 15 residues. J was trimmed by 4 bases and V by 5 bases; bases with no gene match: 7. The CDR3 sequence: CASSIPGQFNEKLFF. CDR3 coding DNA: TGTGCCAGCAGTATACCGGGACAGTTTAATGAAAAACTGTTTTTT. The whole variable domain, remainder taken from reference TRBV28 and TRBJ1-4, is DVKVTQSSRYLVKRTGEKVFLECVQDMDHENMFWYRQDPGLGLRLIYFSYDVKMKEKGDIPEGYSVSREKKERFSLILESASTNQTSMYLCASSIPGQFNEKLFFGSGTQLSVL.

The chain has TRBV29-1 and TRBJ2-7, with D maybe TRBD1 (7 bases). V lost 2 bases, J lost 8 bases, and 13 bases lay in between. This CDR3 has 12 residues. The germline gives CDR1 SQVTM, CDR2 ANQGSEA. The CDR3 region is CSVEMSGGKQYF. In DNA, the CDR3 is TGCAGCGTTGAAATGTCAGGGGGGAAGCAGTACTTC.

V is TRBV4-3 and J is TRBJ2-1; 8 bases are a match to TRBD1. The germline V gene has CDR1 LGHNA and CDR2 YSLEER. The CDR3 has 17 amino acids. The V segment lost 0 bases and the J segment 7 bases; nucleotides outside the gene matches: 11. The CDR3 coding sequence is TGCGCCAGCAGCCAAGAATTTAGGACAGGGAATGGGAATGAGCAGTTCTTC. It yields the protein CASSQEFRTGNGNEQFF.

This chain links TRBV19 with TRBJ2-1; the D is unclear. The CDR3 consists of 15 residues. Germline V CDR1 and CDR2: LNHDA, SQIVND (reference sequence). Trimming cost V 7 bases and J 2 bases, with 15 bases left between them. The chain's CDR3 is CASNGWGSPYNEQFF. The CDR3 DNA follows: TGTGCCAGTAACGGTTGGGGATCACCCTACAATGAGCAGTTCTTC.

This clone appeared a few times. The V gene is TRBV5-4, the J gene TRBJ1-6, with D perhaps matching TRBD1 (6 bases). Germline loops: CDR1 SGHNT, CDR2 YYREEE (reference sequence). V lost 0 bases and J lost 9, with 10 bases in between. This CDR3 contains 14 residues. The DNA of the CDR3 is TGTGCCAGCAGCTTGGTGGACAGTAGTTCACCCCTCCACTTT. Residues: CASSLVDSSSPLHF.

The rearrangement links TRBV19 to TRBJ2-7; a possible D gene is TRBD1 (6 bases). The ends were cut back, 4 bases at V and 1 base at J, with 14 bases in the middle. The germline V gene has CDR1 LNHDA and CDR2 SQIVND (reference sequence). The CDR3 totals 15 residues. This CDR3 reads CASSTPGHQSYEQYF. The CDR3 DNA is TGTGCCAGTAGTACACCGGGACATCAATCCTACGAGCAGTACTTC.

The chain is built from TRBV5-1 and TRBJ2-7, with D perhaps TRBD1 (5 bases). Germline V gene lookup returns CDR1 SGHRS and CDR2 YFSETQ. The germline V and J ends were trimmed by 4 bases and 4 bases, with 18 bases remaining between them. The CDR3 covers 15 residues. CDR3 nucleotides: TGCGCCAGCAGCCCTGGACAAGAGTTGGTTTACGAGCAGTACTTC. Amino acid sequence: CASSPGQELVYEQYF.

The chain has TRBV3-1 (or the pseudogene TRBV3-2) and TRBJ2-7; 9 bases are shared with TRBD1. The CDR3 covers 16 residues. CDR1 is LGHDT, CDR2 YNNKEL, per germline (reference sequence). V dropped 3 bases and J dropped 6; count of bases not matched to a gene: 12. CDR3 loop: CASSHRLGQGSPEQYF. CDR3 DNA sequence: TGTGCCAGCAGCCACCGCCTGGGACAGGGAAGCCCCGAGCAGTACTTC.

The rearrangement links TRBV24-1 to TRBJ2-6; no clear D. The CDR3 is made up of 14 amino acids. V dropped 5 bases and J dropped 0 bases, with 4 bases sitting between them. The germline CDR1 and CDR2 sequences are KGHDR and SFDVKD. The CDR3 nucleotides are TGTGCCACCAGTGCGAGCTCTGGGGCCAACGTCCTGACTTTC. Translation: CATSASSGANVLTF.

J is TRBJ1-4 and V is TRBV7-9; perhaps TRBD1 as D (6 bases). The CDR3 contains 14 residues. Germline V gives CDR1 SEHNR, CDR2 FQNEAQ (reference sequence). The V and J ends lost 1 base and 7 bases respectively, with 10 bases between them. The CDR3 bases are TGTGCCAGCAGCTTAGGGGGGCAGGGTGAAAAACTGTTTTTT. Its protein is CASSLGGQGEKLFF.

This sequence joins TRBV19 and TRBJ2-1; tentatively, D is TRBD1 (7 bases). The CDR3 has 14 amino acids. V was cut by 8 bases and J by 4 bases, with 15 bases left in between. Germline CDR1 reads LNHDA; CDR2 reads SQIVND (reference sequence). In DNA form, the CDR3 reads TGTGCCAGTGGGTCCCAGGGGGGATACAATGAGCAGTTCTTC. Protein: CASGSQGGYNEQFF.

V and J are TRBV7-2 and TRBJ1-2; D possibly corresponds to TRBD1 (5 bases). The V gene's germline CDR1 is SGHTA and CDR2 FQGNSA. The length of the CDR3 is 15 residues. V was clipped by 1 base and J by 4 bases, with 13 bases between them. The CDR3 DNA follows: TGTGCCAGCAGCTTAGATGCGGGGGTGGCCTATGGCTACACCTTC. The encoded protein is CASSLDAGVAYGYTF.

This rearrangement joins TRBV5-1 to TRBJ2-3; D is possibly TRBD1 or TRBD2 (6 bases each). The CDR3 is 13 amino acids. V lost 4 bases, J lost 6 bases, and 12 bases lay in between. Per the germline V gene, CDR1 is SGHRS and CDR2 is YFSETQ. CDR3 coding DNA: TGCGCCAGCAGCCAGACGGGGGCGGATACGCAGTATTTT. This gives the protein CASSQTGADTQYF.

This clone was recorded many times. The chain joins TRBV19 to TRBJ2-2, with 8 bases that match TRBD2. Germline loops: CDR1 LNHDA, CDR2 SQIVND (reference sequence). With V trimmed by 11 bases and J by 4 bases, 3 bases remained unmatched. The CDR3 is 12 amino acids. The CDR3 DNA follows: TGTGCCTCGGGGGGGATCACCGGGGAGCTGTTTTTT. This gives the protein CASGGITGELFF.

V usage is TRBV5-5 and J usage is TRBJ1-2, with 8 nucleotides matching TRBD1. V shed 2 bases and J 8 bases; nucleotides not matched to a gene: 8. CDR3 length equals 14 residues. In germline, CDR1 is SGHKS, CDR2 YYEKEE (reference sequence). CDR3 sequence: CASSLGTGTFGYTF. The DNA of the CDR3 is TGTGCCAGCAGCTTAGGGACAGGCACGTTCGGCTACACCTTC.

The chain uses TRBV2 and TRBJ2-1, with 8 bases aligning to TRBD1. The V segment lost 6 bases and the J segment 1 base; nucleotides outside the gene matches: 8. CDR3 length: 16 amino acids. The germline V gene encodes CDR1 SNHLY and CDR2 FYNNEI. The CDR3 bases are TGTGCCAGCAGGGGGGTAGACAGGGGATCCTACAATGAGCAGTTCTTC. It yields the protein CASRGVDRGSYNEQFF.

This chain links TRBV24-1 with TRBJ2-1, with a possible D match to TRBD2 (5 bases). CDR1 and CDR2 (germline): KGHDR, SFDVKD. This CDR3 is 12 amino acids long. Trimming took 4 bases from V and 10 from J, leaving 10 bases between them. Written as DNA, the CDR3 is TGTGCCACCAGTGAGTATCCGGGAGAGCAGTTCTTC. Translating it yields CATSEYPGEQFF.

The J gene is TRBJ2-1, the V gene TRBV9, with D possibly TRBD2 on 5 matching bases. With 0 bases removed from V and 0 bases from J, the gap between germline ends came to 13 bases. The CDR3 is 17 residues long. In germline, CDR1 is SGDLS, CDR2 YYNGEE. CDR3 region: CASSVGGGPNSYNEQFF. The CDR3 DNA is TGTGCCAGCAGCGTAGGAGGCGGGCCAAACTCCTACAATGAGCAGTTCTTC.

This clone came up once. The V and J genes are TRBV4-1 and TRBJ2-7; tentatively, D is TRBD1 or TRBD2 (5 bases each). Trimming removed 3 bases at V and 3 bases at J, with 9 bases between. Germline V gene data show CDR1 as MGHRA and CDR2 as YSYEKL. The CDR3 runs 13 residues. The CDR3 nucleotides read TGCGCCAGCAGCCAGAGGGGTTTCTACGAGCAGTACTTC. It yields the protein CASSQRGFYEQYF.

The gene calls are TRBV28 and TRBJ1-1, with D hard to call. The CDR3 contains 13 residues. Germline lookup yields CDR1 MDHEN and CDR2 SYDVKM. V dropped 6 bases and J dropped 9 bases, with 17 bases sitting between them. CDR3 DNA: TGTGCCAGCAGCCTGATATCGGTAATGAAAGCTTTCTTT. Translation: CASSLISVMKAFF.

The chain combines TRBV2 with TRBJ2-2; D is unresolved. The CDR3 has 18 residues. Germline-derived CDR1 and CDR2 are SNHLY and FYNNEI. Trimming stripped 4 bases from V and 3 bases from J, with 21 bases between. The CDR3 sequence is CASSASFSFPTDTGELFF. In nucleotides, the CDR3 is TGTGCCAGCAGTGCTTCGTTCAGCTTTCCCACGGACACCGGGGAGCTGTTTTTT.